The clone carrying this T cell receptor (beta chain) was counted only a few times. Its antigen is unidentified. The TCR cDNA carried a universal primer site and UMIs from 5'RACE template switching. From the 5' RACE reads, TCRdb called clonotypes with MiXCR, one entry per CDR3 protein. The sample carries a few hundred thousand distinct CDR3 sequences, over 5% recorded once. The data were obtained in a study of T cells after yellow fever vaccination. As for the study in general: SMART-Seq v4 Ultra Low Input prepared libraries from low-cell fractions.

The germline V gene has CDR1 MNHEY and CDR2 SVGAGI. V was cut by 0 bases and J by 6 bases, with 8 bases left in between. This CDR3 contains 13 residues. Findings and caveats of the study: A large majority of primary-vaccination clones showed up again after the booster (approximately 96% CD4, 75% to 90% CD8). The study found a weaker secondary response that peaked faster, day 5 versus 15.

This sequence was found in a man aged 25 to 45 who received the YFV17D yellow fever vaccine. V gene TRBV6-5 combines with J gene TRBJ1-2, with TRBD1 as a possible D gene (5 bases). The specimen comprised PBMCs, sampled 5 days after the yellow fever booster vaccination. The CDR3 nucleotides read TGTGCCAGCAGTTACTCAGGGGTGGATGGCTACACCTTC. Its protein product is CASSYSGVDGYTF.